This T cell receptor (beta chain) was sequenced during a study of blood T cell repertoires in COVID-19. Generated by immunoSEQ multiplex PCR, the TCRdb table keeps only in-frame clones and is missing some. The table shows roughly 200,000 clones, with roughly 86% occurring only once. Sequences were obtained from PBMCs or T cells enriched from blood (not recorded which). The sequence was obtained from a woman aged 40-49 years in a cohort exposed to, infected with or recovered from COVID-19 (not recorded which).

The CDR3: CASSVDVRTYEQYF. CDR3 DNA sequence: TGTGCCAGCAGCGTAGATGTGAGGACCTACGAGCAGTACTTC. The rearrangement joins TRBV9 to TRBJ2-7, with D unclear. The CDR3 totals 14 residues. Looked up from germline, CDR1 is SGDLS and CDR2 is YYNGEE. Between the trimmed V and J ends, which lost 0 bases and 2 bases, there was a span of 9 bases.